A selection of T cell receptor beta chains follows, all from one sample in a study of T cell changes during pregnancy in multiple sclerosis. TCRdb's copy holds only in-frame clones and misses some; the assay was immunoSEQ multiplex PCR. The repertoire has under 50,000 clones, roughly 94% of them found once; the top ten carry over 4.5%. This sample comprised CD8+ T cells from peripheral blood mononuclear cells, obtained in the first trimester of pregnancy. These receptors all come from a female donor with multiple sclerosis, enrolled in a pregnancy study. The CDR3 runs from the conserved cysteine through the conserved F or W. D genes are given only for firm matches. The size of a clone is reported for some rows only, either as once, few or many, or as a class for expanded clones.

CDR3 protein: CASSKTSGSFETQYF
CDR3 DNA: TGTGCCAGCAGTAAGACTAGCGGGAGTTTCGAGACCCAGTACTTC
clone size: .
J gene: TRBJ2-5
V gene: TRBV27
D gene: TRBD2

CDR3 protein: CASSPGTGGYGYTF
CDR3 DNA: TGTGCCAGCAGCCCAGGGACAGGAGGCTATGGCTACACCTTC
clone size: once
J gene: TRBJ1-2
V gene: TRBV9
D gene: TRBD1

CDR3 protein: CAWMQGNTEAFF
CDR3 DNA: TGTGCCTGGATGCAGGGGAACACTGAAGCTTTCTTT
clone size: .
J gene: TRBJ1-1
V gene: TRBV30
D gene: .

CDR3 protein: CAWSDGTGATDTQYF
CDR3 DNA: TGTGCCTGGAGTGATGGGACAGGGGCCACAGATACGCAGTATTTT
clone size: .
J gene: TRBJ2-3
V gene: TRBV30
D gene: TRBD1

CDR3 protein: CASSFASANDEQFF
CDR3 DNA: TGTGCCAGCAGTTTTGCTTCAGCGAACGATGAGCAGTTCTTC
clone size: .
J gene: TRBJ2-1
V gene: TRBV28
D gene: .

CDR3 protein: CASSIFAGEAFF
CDR3 DNA: TGTGCCAGTAGTATCTTTGCCGGGGAAGCTTTCTTT
clone size: .
J gene: TRBJ1-1
V gene: TRBV19
D gene: .

CDR3 protein: CATSRVRVDEQFF
CDR3 DNA: TGTGCCACCAGCAGAGTTCGGGTTGATGAGCAGTTCTTC
clone size: .
J gene: TRBJ2-1
V gene: TRBV15
D gene: .

CDR3 protein: CASSEPGLAIGEQFF
CDR3 DNA: TGCGCCAGCAGTGAACCGGGACTAGCAATCGGTGAGCAGTTCTTC
clone size: .
J gene: TRBJ2-1
V gene: TRBV10-2
D gene: TRBD2

CDR3 protein: CASSPLRTSINYGYTF
CDR3 DNA: TGTGCCAGCAGCCCCCTCCGGACAAGCATTAACTATGGCTACACCTTC
clone size: .
J gene: TRBJ1-2
V gene: TRBV27
D gene: .

CDR3 protein: CASSPIDSRGELFF
CDR3 DNA: TGTGCCAGCAGCCCGATTGACAGTCGCGGGGAGCTGTTTTTT
clone size: .
J gene: TRBJ2-2
V gene: TRBV13
D gene: .

CDR3 protein: CASSFAGSNQPQHF
CDR3 DNA: TGTGCCAGCAGTTTCGCCGGGAGCAATCAGCCCCAGCATTTT
clone size: .
J gene: TRBJ1-5
V gene: TRBV27
D gene: .

CDR3 protein: CASSPPNGYNEQFF
CDR3 DNA: TGTGCCAGCTCACCACCGAACGGGTACAATGAGCAGTTCTTC
clone size: once
J gene: TRBJ2-1
V gene: TRBV18
D gene: .

CDR3 protein: CASSLPHRDSGTQYF
CDR3 DNA: TGTGCCAGCAGTTTACCCCACCGGGACAGTGGGACCCAGTACTTC
clone size: .
J gene: TRBJ2-5
V gene: TRBV28
D gene: TRBD1

CDR3 protein: CASSLASGYGYTF
CDR3 DNA: TGTGCCAGCAGCTTAGCCTCGGGGTATGGCTACACCTTC
clone size: .
J gene: TRBJ1-2
V gene: TRBV7-8
D gene: .

CDR3 protein: CASSIGLSSYEQYF
CDR3 DNA: TGCGCCAGCAGCATTGGACTCAGCTCCTACGAGCAGTACTTC
clone size: .
J gene: TRBJ2-7
V gene: TRBV5-1
D gene: .

CDR3 protein: CASSLASGLAGDEQFF
CDR3 DNA: TGTGCCAGCAGCTTAGCGTCAGGACTAGCGGGAGATGAGCAGTTCTTC
clone size: .
J gene: TRBJ2-1
V gene: TRBV7-8
D gene: TRBD2